Described below is a single TCR beta chain sequence and its context. Its antigen is unknown. Germline V gene sequence: CDR1 SEHNR, CDR2 FQNEAQ (reference sequence). The CDR3 covers 18 residues. This record comes from a study of blood T cells in healthy people across ages. A second about 7 to 11 cycle PCR used barcoded and J-beta primers. In TCRdb, the 5' RACE reads were re-called with MiXCR into one record per CDR3 protein. The sample has some 920,000 distinct CDR3 sequences, roughly 51% seen once; the top ten hold about a fifth. Study-level findings and limits: Among long-lived donors, naive CD4+ cells were more numerous and diversity higher than in aged donors.

The chain combines TRBV7-9 with TRBJ2-1, with D tentatively TRBD2 (5 bases). The J call is doubtful: the DNA matches TRBJ2-7 better. This receptor was identified in a woman aged 55 to 70 in good health. The sample was blood. CDR3 sequence reads: CASGRRASFGSSYNEQYF. For the CDR3, the DNA is TGTGCCAGCGGTAGGCGGGCGTCATTCGGTAGCTCCTACAATGAGCAGTACTTC.